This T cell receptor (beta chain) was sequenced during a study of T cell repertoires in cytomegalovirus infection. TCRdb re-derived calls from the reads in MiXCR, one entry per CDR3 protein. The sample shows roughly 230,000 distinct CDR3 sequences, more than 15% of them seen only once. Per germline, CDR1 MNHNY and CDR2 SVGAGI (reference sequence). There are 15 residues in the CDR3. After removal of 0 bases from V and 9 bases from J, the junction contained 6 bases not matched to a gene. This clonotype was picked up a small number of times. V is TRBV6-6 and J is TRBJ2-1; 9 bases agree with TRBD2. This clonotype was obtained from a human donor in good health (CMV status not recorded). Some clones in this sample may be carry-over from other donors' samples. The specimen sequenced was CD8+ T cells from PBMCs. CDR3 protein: CASSYSLRGGVEQFF. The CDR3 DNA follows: TGTGCCAGCAGTTACTCTTTGCGGGGGGGCGTTGAGCAGTTCTTC.